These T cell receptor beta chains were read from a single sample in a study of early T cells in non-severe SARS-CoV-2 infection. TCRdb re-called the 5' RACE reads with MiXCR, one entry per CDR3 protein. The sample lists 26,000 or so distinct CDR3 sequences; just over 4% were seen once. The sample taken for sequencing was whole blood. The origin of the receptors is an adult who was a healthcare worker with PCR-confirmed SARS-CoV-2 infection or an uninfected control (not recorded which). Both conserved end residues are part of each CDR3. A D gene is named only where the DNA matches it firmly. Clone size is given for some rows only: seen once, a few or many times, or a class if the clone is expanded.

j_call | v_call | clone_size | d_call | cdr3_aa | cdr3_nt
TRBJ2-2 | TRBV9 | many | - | CASSVEYTGELFF | TGTGCCAGCAGCGTAGAATACACCGGGGAGCTGTTTTTT
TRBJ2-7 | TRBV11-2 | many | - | CASSPSYYEQYF | TGTGCCAGCAGTCCATCTTACTACGAGCAGTACTTC
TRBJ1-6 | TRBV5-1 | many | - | CASRVQGLNSPLHF | TGCGCCAGCAGGGTACAGGGCCTCAATTCACCCCTCCACTTT
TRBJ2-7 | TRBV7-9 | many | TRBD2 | CASSPWAGRAYYEQYF | TGTGCCAGCAGCCCCTGGGCTGGGAGGGCTTACTACGAGCAGTACTTC
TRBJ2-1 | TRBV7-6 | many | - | CASSLAGVSSYNEQFF | TGTGCCAGCAGCTTAGCGGGCGTTAGCTCCTACAATGAGCAGTTCTTC
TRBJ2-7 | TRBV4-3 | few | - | CASSPGRTRSYEQYF | TGCGCCAGCAGCCCGGGAAGAACTAGATCCTACGAGCAGTACTTC
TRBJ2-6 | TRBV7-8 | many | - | CASSLDRAFFSGANVLTF | TGTGCCAGCAGCTTAGACCGGGCCTTCTTCTCTGGGGCCAACGTCCTGACTTTC
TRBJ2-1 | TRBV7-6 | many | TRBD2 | CASSSAGLAVYNEQFF | TGTGCCAGCAGCTCCGCCGGACTAGCGGTCTACAATGAGCAGTTCTTC
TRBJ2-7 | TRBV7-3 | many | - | CASSSGYAGEQYF | TGTGCCAGCAGCTCGGGCTATGCGGGAGAGCAGTACTTC
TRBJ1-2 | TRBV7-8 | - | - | CASSLGLSNYGYTF | TGTGCCAGCAGCTTGGGACTCTCTAACTATGGCTACACCTTC
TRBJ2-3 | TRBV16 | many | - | CASSQLGDTQYF | TGTGCCAGCAGCCAATTGGGGGATACGCAGTATTTT
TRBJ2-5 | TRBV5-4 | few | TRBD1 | CASSQGGPVQETQYF | TGTGCCAGCAGCCAAGGGGGCCCCGTCCAAGAGACCCAGTACTTC
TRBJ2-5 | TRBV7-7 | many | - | CASSLAGDEETQYF | TGTGCTAGCAGCTTAGCCGGGGACGAAGAGACCCAGTACTTC
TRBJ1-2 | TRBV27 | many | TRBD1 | CASSLLGQPYGYTF | TGTGCCAGCAGTTTATTGGGACAGCCCTATGGCTACACCTTC
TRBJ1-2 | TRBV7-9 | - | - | CASSAYGYTF | TGTGCCAGCAGCGCTTATGGCTACACCTTC
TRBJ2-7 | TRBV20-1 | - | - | CSARKGPYEQYF | TGCAGTGCTAGAAAGGGCCCCTACGAGCAGTACTTC
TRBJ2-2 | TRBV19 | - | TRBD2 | CASSRRLAGGVTGELFF | TGTGCCAGTAGTCGCCGACTAGCGGGAGGGGTAACCGGGGAGCTGTTTTTT
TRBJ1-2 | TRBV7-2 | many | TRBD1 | CASSVGQGARIYTF | TGTGCCAGCAGCGTGGGACAGGGGGCGCGCATCTACACCTTC
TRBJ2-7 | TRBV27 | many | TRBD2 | CASSFHGRAGEQYF | TGTGCCAGCAGTTTTCACGGGAGGGCCGGCGAGCAGTACTTC
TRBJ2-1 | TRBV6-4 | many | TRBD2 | CASSPGLYNEQFF | TGTGCCAGCAGTCCGGGACTATACAATGAGCAGTTCTTC
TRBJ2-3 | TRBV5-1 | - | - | CASSLVEVYDTQYF | TGCGCCAGCAGCTTGGTTGAGGTCTACGATACGCAGTATTTT
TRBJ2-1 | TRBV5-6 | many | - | CASTEGNYNEQFF | TGTGCCAGCACTGAGGGCAACTACAATGAGCAGTTCTTC
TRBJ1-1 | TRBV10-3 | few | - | CAISESPGTEAFF | TGTGCCATCAGTGAAAGTCCGGGCACTGAAGCTTTCTTT
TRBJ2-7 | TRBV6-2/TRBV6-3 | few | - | CASSYSSGSTYEQYF | TGTGCCAGCAGTTACTCGTCCGGCAGTACCTACGAGCAGTACTTC
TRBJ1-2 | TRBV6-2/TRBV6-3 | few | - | CASRWGGYGYTF | TGTGCCAGCAGATGGGGAGGGTATGGCTACACCTTC
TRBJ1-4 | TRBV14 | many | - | CASSHFRDFNEKLFF | TGTGCCAGCAGCCACTTCCGGGACTTTAATGAAAAACTGTTTTTT
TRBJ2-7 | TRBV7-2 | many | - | CASSLEGGPTYEQYF | TGTGCCAGCAGCTTAGAGGGTGGGCCTACCTACGAGCAGTACTTC
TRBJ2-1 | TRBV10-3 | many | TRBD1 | CAISVAGTGPNEQFF | TGTGCCATCAGTGTAGCCGGGACAGGGCCAAATGAGCAGTTCTTC
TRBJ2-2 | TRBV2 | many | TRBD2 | CASRKKTSGPPPGELFF | TGTGCCAGCAGGAAAAAGACTAGCGGGCCGCCACCCGGGGAGCTGTTTTTT
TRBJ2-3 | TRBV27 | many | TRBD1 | CASSFQPGQGHVF | TGTGCCAGCAGTTTTCAACCGGGACAGGGGCATGTTTTT
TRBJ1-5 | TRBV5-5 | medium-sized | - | CASSLGSQPQHF | TGTGCCAGCAGCTTGGGAAGCCAGCCCCAGCATTTT
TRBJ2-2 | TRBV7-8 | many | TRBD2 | CATSGRISGELFF | TGTGCCACCAGCGGGAGAATATCCGGGGAGCTGTTTTTT
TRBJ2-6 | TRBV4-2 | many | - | CASSQDPPGSGANVLTF | TGTGCCAGCAGCCAAGACCCCCCGGGCTCTGGGGCCAACGTCCTGACTTTC
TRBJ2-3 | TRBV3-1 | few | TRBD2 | CASSPIAGSKDTQYF | TGTGCCAGCAGCCCCATAGCGGGAAGTAAAGATACGCAGTATTTT
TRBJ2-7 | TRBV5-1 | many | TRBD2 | CASSLVPGGTYEQYF | TGCGCCAGCAGCTTGGTTCCGGGAGGGACCTACGAGCAGTACTTC
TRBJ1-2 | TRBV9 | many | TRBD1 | CASSPQTGINHYGYTF | TGTGCCAGCAGCCCCCAGACAGGGATCAACCACTATGGCTACACCTTC
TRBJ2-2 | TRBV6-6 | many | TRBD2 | CASSPGGAGDRTGELFF | TGTGCCAGCAGCCCGGGAGGTGCGGGAGATCGCACCGGGGAGCTGTTTTTT
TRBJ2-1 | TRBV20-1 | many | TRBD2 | CSARSLGLAGNEQFF | TGCAGTGCTAGATCCCTTGGACTAGCGGGCAATGAGCAGTTCTTC
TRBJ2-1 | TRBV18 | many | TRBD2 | CASSPSTSPTYNEQFF | TGTGCCAGCTCACCCTCGACTAGCCCGACCTACAATGAGCAGTTCTTC
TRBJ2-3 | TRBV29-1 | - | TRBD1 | CSVETGADTQYF | TGCAGCGTTGAAACAGGGGCAGATACGCAGTATTTT
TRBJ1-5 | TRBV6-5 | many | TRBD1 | CASSGDRGGNQPQHF | TGTGCCAGCAGTGGGGACAGGGGAGGTAATCAGCCCCAGCATTTT
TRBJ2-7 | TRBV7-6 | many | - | CASASGDEQYF | TGTGCCAGCGCCAGCGGCGACGAGCAGTACTTC